Given below is one TCR beta chain in context. Clones were read by immunoSEQ multiplex PCR, and TCRdb kept only the in-frame ones, dropping some. The table lists about 100,000 clones, almost 96% of them singletons. This entry comes from a study of technical replicates of blood from four donors. This CDR3 is built from 18 residues. The ends were cut back, 3 bases at V and 4 bases at J, with 25 bases in the middle. Germline CDR1 MNHEY, CDR2 SMNVEV (reference sequence). The sequence derives from a human donor in good health. J is TRBJ2-7 and V is TRBV27; possibly TRBD2 for D (6 bases). The sample comprised T cells isolated from PBMCs. The CDR3 sequence is CASSFSWDFPSPSYEQYF. CDR3 nucleotide sequence: TGTGCCAGCAGTTTCTCATGGGACTTCCCCTCACCTTCTTACGAGCAGTACTTC.